Sequencing of this T cell receptor beta chain was carried out in a study of blood T cell repertoires in COVID-19. About the study: Material from acute and convalescent COVID-19 was sourced from the United States, Italy and Spain. In each case, the material was cDNA or gDNA derived from T cells, B-cell-depleted T cells, or PBMCs.

CDR1 and CDR2 from the germline V gene are MDHEN and SYDVKM. The V gene lost 5 bases and the J gene lost 10 bases, with 20 bases spanning the gap. The CDR3 consists of 15 residues. As originally analysed: Estimation of nucleated cell counts relied on the amplification of reference gene primers. Profiling relied on immunoSEQ multiplex PCR, and the TCRdb table lists in-frame clones only, not all of them. That table furnishes V, J and clone size, whereas the DNA furnished D and trimming. The sample contains under 120,000 clones, 85% of which appear only once. The rearrangement joins TRBV28 to TRBJ1-4; D is possibly TRBD1 (5 bases). Sequenced: peripheral blood. The receptor comes from a human donor in a cohort sampled during active COVID-19. The CDR3 protein is CASSPTGYFQGKLFF. The CDR3 DNA reads as TGTGCCAGCAGTCCCACAGGTTATTTTCAGGGAAAACTGTTTTTT.